The rows below give T cell receptor beta chains drawn from one sample of a study of sequential checkpoint blockade in melanoma. Assay used: immunoSEQ multiplex PCR; TCRdb lists only in-frame clones, some missing. The table has 17,000 or so clones, 80% seen once. Sequencing was performed on CD8+ T cells sorted from blood (inferred from file names), taken from a patient given nivolumab and ipilimumab in sequence. Receptor source: a human donor with melanoma. The CDR3 runs from the conserved cysteine through the conserved F or W. The D gene is left open where the match is weak. The size entry is marked missing in some rows and otherwise reads once, few, many or a size class.

TRBJ1-2	TRBV4-1	NA	NA	TGCGCCAGCAGCCAAGATCTCGAGGATGGCTACACCTTC	CASSQDLEDGYTF
TRBJ2-2	TRBV7-9	NA	NA	TGTGCCAGCAGCTTAGTCCTAAACACCGGGGAGCTGTTTTTT	CASSLVLNTGELFF
TRBJ2-7	TRBV5-1	NA	TRBD1	TGCGCCAGCAGCTTAGGACAGGGGGCATACGAGCAGTACTTC	CASSLGQGAYEQYF
TRBJ2-7	TRBV27	NA	NA	TGTGCCAGCAGTTTGTCTTTAGACTACGAGCAGTACTTC	CASSLSLDYEQYF
TRBJ1-5	TRBV27	NA	NA	TGTGCCAGCAGTTTTAAGCAAAATCAGCCCCAGCATTTT	CASSFKQNQPQHF
TRBJ2-7	TRBV10-3	NA	TRBD1	TGTGCCATCAGTGATTCAGGGCCAGGGGGCTACGAGCAGTACTTC	CAISDSGPGGYEQYF
TRBJ2-7	TRBV4-1	NA	NA	TGCGCCAGCAGCCAAGACCCGGCAGGGGGGAGGGAGCAGTACTTC	CASSQDPAGGREQYF
TRBJ2-1	TRBV13	NA	NA	TGTGCCAGCAGCTCTCCCTACAATGAGCAGTTCTTC	CASSSPYNEQFF
TRBJ1-5	TRBV15	NA	NA	TGTGCCACCAGCAGAGATCGACGGGTCGGTCAGCCCCAGCATTTT	CATSRDRRVGQPQHF
TRBJ1-2	TRBV6-5	medium-sized	NA	TGTGCCAGCAGTTACGCGTCCTCGTTTAACTATGGCTACACCTTC	CASSYASSFNYGYTF
TRBJ2-5	TRBV11-2	NA	NA	TGTGCCAGCAGCTTATGGGGCGTAGCAGAGACCCAGTACTTC	CASSLWGVAETQYF
TRBJ1-2	TRBV5-4	NA	NA	TGTGCCAGCAGCTTGGGGCAGGGGAGCGGCTACACCTTC	CASSLGQGSGYTF
TRBJ2-7	TRBV27	NA	NA	TGTGCCAGCAGATACAGGAGCTCCTACGAGCAGTACTTC	CASRYRSSYEQYF
TRBJ2-1	TRBV4-1	NA	NA	TGCGCCAGCAGCCAAGATAATGGGCCACCGGGAATCAATGAGCAGTTCTTC	CASSQDNGPPGINEQFF
TRBJ2-7	TRBV28	NA	NA	TGTGCCACCTCCAGGCCCTTCGCCTACGAGCAGTACTTC	CATSRPFAYEQYF
TRBJ2-7	TRBV4-1	NA	NA	TGCGCCAGCAGCCCAGGGCTGGGGGGGGCATACGAGCAGTACTTC	CASSPGLGGAYEQYF
TRBJ1-2	TRBV7-9	NA	TRBD1	TGTGCCAGCAGCAAAGGGGACAGGTCTAACTATGGCTACACCTTC	CASSKGDRSNYGYTF
TRBJ2-7	TRBV28	once	TRBD1	TGTGCCAGCAGTTTATTCGCGGGACAGGTCTACGAGCAGTACTTC	CASSLFAGQVYEQYF
TRBJ1-1	TRBV7-9	NA	NA	TGTGCCAGCAGCTTAGGCTTAGGACAACAGAACACTGAAGCTTTCTTT	CASSLGLGQQNTEAFF
TRBJ1-2	TRBV7-9	NA	NA	TGTGCCAGCAGCTCCCTCCATGGCTACACCTTC	CASSSLHGYTF
TRBJ1-4	TRBV29-1	NA	NA	TGCAGCGTTGAAGATGAGGTTCTTTCGGGGAAACTGTTTTTT	CSVEDEVLSGKLFF
TRBJ2-7	TRBV19	once	NA	TGTGCCAGTAGTGCCGGAACTAGGAACGAGCAGTACTTC	CASSAGTRNEQYF
TRBJ2-7	TRBV7-6	NA	TRBD1	TGTGCCAGCAGCTTAGACCGGACAGGGTCCTCCTACGAGCAGTACTTC	CASSLDRTGSSYEQYF
TRBJ2-7	TRBV2	NA	TRBD1	TGTGCCAGCGAGCCGCTGGACAGGGAGTCCTACGAGCAGTACTTC	CASEPLDRESYEQYF
TRBJ2-1	TRBV25-1	NA	TRBD2	TGTGCCAGCAGTGTAGCGGGGGAGCAGTTCTTC	CASSVAGEQFF
TRBJ1-1	TRBV19	few	TRBD1	TGTGCCAGTAAAACAGGGGGAGATTACACTGAAGCTTTCTTT	CASKTGGDYTEAFF
TRBJ2-7	TRBV18	NA	TRBD2	TGTGCCAGCTCACCACCGAGCGGGAGTCCCTACGAGCAGTACTTC	CASSPPSGSPYEQYF
TRBJ2-7	TRBV29-1	NA	TRBD1	TGCAGCGTTGTGGGGACAGGGAGCTCCTACGAGCAGTACTTC	CSVVGTGSSYEQYF
TRBJ2-7	TRBV5-1	NA	NA	TGCGCCAGCAGCGATGTATTAGGTGGGCAGGGTGTGTACGAGCAGTACTTC	CASSDVLGGQGVYEQYF
TRBJ1-4	TRBV4-3	NA	NA	TGCGCCAGCAGCCAAGATGGCACAATCGGGGGTAGAAAGGAACTGTTTTTT	CASSQDGTIGGRKELFF
TRBJ2-7	TRBV5-1	NA	NA	TGCGCCAGCAGCTCGGGGAGGGGGGAGTGGTCCTACGAGCAGTACTTC	CASSSGRGEWSYEQYF
TRBJ1-2	TRBV25-1	once	NA	TGTGCCAGCAGTGAATTGGTCACAGGGCTGGACTATGGCTACACCTTC	CASSELVTGLDYGYTF
TRBJ1-5	TRBV30	NA	NA	TGTGCCTGGAGTGACAGGAAGGGTCAGCCCCAGCATTTT	CAWSDRKGQPQHF
TRBJ2-7	TRBV9	NA	NA	TGTGCCAGCAGCGTAGCCGGGGACTCCTTCTACGAGCAGTACTTC	CASSVAGDSFYEQYF
TRBJ2-1	TRBV5-4	NA	NA	TGTGCCAGCAGCTTTCTGGGAGCGACCTACAATGAGCAGTTCTTC	CASSFLGATYNEQFF
TRBJ2-7	TRBV6-6	NA	TRBD2	TGTGCCACCAACGGCTTGGCGGGAGCCTACGAGCAGTACTTC	CATNGLAGAYEQYF
TRBJ2-7	TRBV19	NA	TRBD2	TGTGCCAGTAGTCAAAGCGGGGCTCGTGCCTACGAGCAGTACTTC	CASSQSGARAYEQYF
TRBJ2-2	TRBV28	few	TRBD2	TGTGCCAGCAGTTTAACTCGAACGGGAGGGGTCGGGGAGCTGTTTTTT	CASSLTRTGGVGELFF
TRBJ1-5	TRBV15	NA	NA	TGTGCCACCAGCAGAGATCGGGGCAGGGGTGTTCTTAATCAGCCCCAGCATTTT	CATSRDRGRGVLNQPQHF
TRBJ2-7	TRBV19	NA	NA	TGTGCCAGTAGTAGGGGGGAAATATACTTCTACGAGCAGTACTTC	CASSRGEIYFYEQYF
TRBJ1-2	TRBV27	NA	NA	TGTGCCAGCAGTTTATGGGGGGAAGCCTATGGCTACACCTTC	CASSLWGEAYGYTF